This T cell receptor beta chain came from a study of tumor and adjacent non-tumor tissue in lung cancer. As for the study in general: Samples averaged about 3.8 million productive TCRbeta reads each.

Study-level results: Significantly higher TCR diversity was found in tumor than normal lung.

This sample's RNA came from whole unsorted tissue. More than 3 cm separated this lung sample from the edge of the tumor. A modified ARM-PCR protocol with three rounds of nested PCR amplified TCRbeta. Each CDR3 protein gets one entry after TCRdb re-called the multiplex PCR reads with MiXCR. The sample lists tens of thousands of distinct CDR3 sequences; approximately 81% were seen once. This CDR3 is 14 amino acids long. CDR1 is MNHEY and CDR2 is SVGAGI in the germline V gene. To note about this clonotype: Its antigen remains unknown.

This chain uses TRBV6-5 with TRBJ2-5; 7 bases are a match to TRBD2. Sequencing used distant non-tumor lung tissue. The clonotype comes from a man aged 60-69 years with non-small cell lung cancer. CDR3 sequence: CASGGTGTAGAQYF. For the CDR3, the DNA is TGTGCTAGCGGTGGTACCGGGACCGCGGGGGCCCAGTACTTC.